The 24 T cell receptor beta chains listed next were all sequenced from one sample in a study of T-cell memory formation after mild COVID-19. MiXCR was run by TCRdb on the 5' RACE reads, yielding one entry per CDR3 protein. The profile shows around 300,000 distinct CDR3 sequences, roughly a fifth of them singletons. Sequencing was performed on PBMCs or a T cell subset sorted from them (not recorded which). The receptor set was obtained from a man between 18 and 29 years old who had mild COVID-19 (a few samples of this study predate the infection). Cell type and time point are not known.

This sequence joins TRBV20-1 and TRBJ2-7; D may be TRBD1 or TRBD2 (7 bases each). Trimming cost V 6 bases and J 3 bases, with 18 bases left between them. The CDR3 is 14 residues long. The germline V gene encodes CDR1 DFQATT and CDR2 SNEGSKA (reference sequence). The CDR3 here is CSAARQGGSYEQYF. In DNA, the CDR3 is TGCAGTGCCGCCCGACAGGGCGGGAGCTACGAGCAGTACTTC.

This clonotype has a handful of counts. The gene calls are TRBV5-4 and TRBJ2-3, with 8 bases aligning to TRBD2. J lost 2 bases, V lost 3 bases, and 5 bases had no gene match. The CDR3 has 15 residues. Germline CDR1 is SGHNT and CDR2 is YYREEE (reference sequence). This CDR3 reads CASSSRRGATDTQYF. The CDR3 DNA follows: TGTGCCAGCAGCTCGCGGCGGGGGGCCACAGATACGCAGTATTTT.

This rearrangement joins TRBV5-1 to TRBJ2-7; 11 bases line up with TRBD1. The CDR3 consists of 13 residues. CDR1 SGHRS and CDR2 YFSETQ come from the germline V gene. V gave up 3 bases and J gave up 5 bases; unmatched junction bases: 1. The CDR3 sequence: CASSWTGGNEQYF. CDR3 bases: TGCGCCAGCAGCTGGACAGGGGGCAACGAGCAGTACTTC.

The chain has TRBV12-3 or TRBV12-4 and TRBJ1-2; D not certain. There are 13 residues in the CDR3. Deletions cut 7 bases from V and 4 bases from J, with 13 bases between. The chain's CDR3 is CASTVASSYGYTF. CDR3 DNA: TGTGCCAGCACCGTCGCCAGCTCCTATGGCTACACCTTC.

This clonotype has a count of ten or more. The CDR3 nucleotides are TGTGCCAGCAGCAAGATGAGTGAAAAACTGTTTTTT. This gives the protein CASSKMSEKLFF. V and J are TRBV7-9 and TRBJ1-4, with D uncertain. The CDR3 extends over 12 amino acids. Germline-derived CDR1 and CDR2 are SEHNR and FQNEAQ (reference sequence). V was clipped by 5 bases and J by 7 bases, with 8 bases between them.

This clonotype has a handful of counts. The chain links TRBV20-1 to TRBJ1-5; D is uncertain. CDR1 and CDR2 from the germline V gene are DFQATT and SNEGSKA (reference sequence). V lost 3 bases to trimming and J lost 6 bases, with 12 bases between them. This CDR3 spans 13 amino acids. The chain's CDR3 is CSASRGPGQPQHF. CDR3 DNA: TGCAGTGCTAGTCGTGGACCTGGTCAGCCCCAGCATTTT.

This clonotype turned up a few times. V is TRBV7-6 and J is TRBJ2-1, with TRBD1 matching over 10 bases. CDR3 length equals 14 residues. The ends lost 5 bases at V and 9 bases at J; junction bases unmatched: 7. Germline V lookup: CDR1 SGHVS, CDR2 FNYEAQ. The CDR3: CASSTGTGDSEQFF. Here the CDR3 DNA reads TGTGCCAGCAGCACCGGGACAGGGGATAGTGAGCAGTTCTTC.

The chain uses TRBV7-3 and TRBJ2-6; 9 bases map to TRBD1. V was pared by 5 bases and J by 13 bases, with 6 bases of the junction left unmatched. CDR1 and CDR2 (germline): SGHTA, FQGTGA. The CDR3 runs 13 residues. The CDR3 spells CASSRDREKVLTF. The CDR3 DNA sequence: TGTGCCAGCAGCCGGGACAGGGAGAAAGTCCTGACTTTC.

The chain uses TRBV12-3 or TRBV12-4 and TRBJ2-2, with TRBD2 matching over 7 bases. The length of the CDR3 is 16 residues. V lost 7 bases to trimming and J lost 1 base; unmatched junction nucleotides: 9. The CDR3 reads CASTHRLAENTGELFF. The CDR3 region has the DNA TGTGCCAGCACCCACCGCCTAGCGGAGAACACCGGGGAGCTGTTTTTT.

This clonotype was seen more than once but under ten times. The chain recombines TRBV4-3 with TRBJ2-5; 11 bases match TRBD1. V shed 0 bases and J 5 bases; nucleotides not matched to a gene: 11. Germline CDR1 is LGHNA and CDR2 is YSLEER. The CDR3 spans 18 residues. The CDR3: CASSQDGLGQGVSETQYF. CDR3 coding DNA: TGCGCCAGCAGCCAAGATGGGTTGGGACAGGGGGTATCTGAGACCCAGTACTTC.

This clonotype was counted only a few times. One end of the junction is discordant with germline, which a read error may explain. This sequence joins TRBV7-2 and TRBJ2-3, with D hard to call. Per germline, CDR1 SGHTA and CDR2 FQGNSA. The CDR3 spans 9 residues. The CDR3 loop reads CASSGSAPF. DNA for the CDR3: TGTGCCAGCAGCGGATCCGCTCCCTTT.

This clonotype was counted at least ten times. The chain uses TRBV18 and TRBJ2-5; 7 bases match TRBD2. The CDR3 loop spans 13 amino acids. The V and J ends lost 3 bases and 3 bases, in that order; junction bases with no gene match: 1. CDR1 and CDR2 from the germline V gene are KGHSH and LQKENI. The CDR3 nucleotides read TGTGCCAGCTCACCGGCGGGGGAAGAGACCCAGTACTTC. Its protein product is CASSPAGEETQYF.

The rearrangement links TRBV21-1 to TRBJ2-3; no DNA check was done on the table's D call, TRBD2. TRBV21-1 is noted as a pseudogene. The CDR3 length is 15 residues. The CDR3: CASSKEVYGTDTQYF. CDR3 nucleotide sequence: TGTGCCAGCAGCAAGGAGGTGTACGGCACAGATACGCAGTATTTT.

V and J are TRBV27 and TRBJ1-5; TRBD1 might be the D (5 bases). CDR1 is MNHEY and CDR2 is SMNVEV in the germline V gene (reference sequence). Deletions cut 5 bases from V and 3 bases from J, with 11 bases between. The CDR3 loop spans 14 amino acids. Here the CDR3 reads CASSHQGDNQPQHF. The CDR3 DNA follows: TGTGCCAGCAGTCACCAGGGTGACAATCAGCCCCAGCATTTT.

This clonotype was counted between two and nine times. This chain joins TRBV27 and TRBJ1-1; the D is unclear. Trimming removed 5 bases at V and 1 base at J, with 11 bases between. Germline lookup yields CDR1 MNHEY and CDR2 SMNVEV (reference sequence). The CDR3 covers 14 residues. The CDR3 nucleotides are TGTGCCAGCAGTCTTCGCATGGGGAACACTGAAGCTTTCTTT. Translating it yields CASSLRMGNTEAFF.

In its sample, this clonotype was seen a few times. The chain couples TRBV20-1 to TRBJ2-5; D unresolved. The CDR3 sequence is 12 residues long. V was shortened by 3 bases and J by 5 bases, with 10 bases between the two germline ends. The germline CDR1 and CDR2 sequences are DFQATT and SNEGSKA (reference sequence). CDR3 residues: CSASSRRETQYF. The CDR3 region has the DNA TGCAGTGCTAGTTCCCGTAGGGAGACCCAGTACTTC.

This chain connects TRBV20-1 to TRBJ1-2, with D uncertain. V lost 0 bases and J lost 2, with 13 bases in between. The CDR3 covers 15 residues. Per the germline V gene, CDR1 is DFQATT and CDR2 is SNEGSKA (reference sequence). The CDR3 here is CSAREDGVGNYGYTF. DNA for the CDR3: TGCAGTGCTAGAGAGGATGGCGTTGGGAACTATGGCTACACCTTC.

This clonotype was counted ten times or more. The V call is TRBV20-1, the J call TRBJ2-7, with 8 bases aligning to TRBD2. The CDR3 is made up of 14 amino acids. Germline lookup yields CDR1 DFQATT and CDR2 SNEGSKA (reference sequence). Trimming cost V 3 bases and J 5 bases; bases outside gene matches: 9. The CDR3 sequence is CSARSGGEDHEQYF. DNA of the CDR3: TGCAGTGCTAGGTCCGGGGGGGAGGATCACGAGCAGTACTTC.

This clonotype was seen more than once but under ten times. The chain couples TRBV10-3 to TRBJ2-5, with 9 bases aligning to TRBD1. Germline trimming cut 0 bases from V and 2 bases from J; bases unmatched to any gene: 1. The CDR3 is made up of 15 amino acids. Per the germline V gene, CDR1 is ENHRY and CDR2 is SYGVKD. CDR3 DNA: TGTGCCATCAGTGAGTCCGGACAGGGGCAAGAGACCCAGTACTTC. It codes for CAISESGQGQETQYF.

In the case of this clonotype: The junction shows a germline mismatch at one end, possibly a read error. V is TRBV20-1 and J is TRBJ2-7; 11 nucleotides line up with TRBD1. Germline V lookup: CDR1 DFQATT, CDR2 SNEGSKA (reference sequence). The CDR3 is made up of 12 amino acids. CDR3 sequence (DNA): TGCAGTGCTAGCGACTTGGGGACAGGGGGAACCTTC. As protein: CSASDLGTGGTF.

This clonotype was observed a few times. The chain couples TRBV19 to TRBJ1-1; unclear D gene. Trimming removed 2 bases from V and 6 bases from J, with 10 bases in between. CDR1 is LNHDA, CDR2 SQIVND, per germline (reference sequence). The CDR3 loop spans 13 amino acids. CDR3 in DNA: TGTGCCAGTAGTATAAGGGCCGCCGCTGAAGCTTTCTTT. Encoded protein: CASSIRAAAEAFF. Full variable domain (rest looked up from reference TRBV19 and TRBJ1-1): DGGITQSPKYLFRKEGQNVTLSCEQNLNHDAMYWYRQDPGQGLRLIYYSQIVNDFQKGDIAEGYSVSREKKESFPLTVTSAQKNPTAFYLCASSIRAAAEAFFGQGTRLTVV.

V usage is TRBV7-2 and J usage is TRBJ1-5; D is undetermined. V shed 1 base and J shed 4 bases, with 5 bases lying between them. Germline CDR1 SGHTA, CDR2 FQGNSA. This CDR3 has 13 residues. CDR3 region: CASSLDANQPQHF. CDR3 in DNA: TGTGCCAGCAGCTTAGACGCAAATCAGCCCCAGCATTTT.

The genes are TRBV7-2 and TRBJ2-1; TRBD1 aligns across 9 bases. Trimming at V came to 5 bases and at J to 6 bases, leaving 11 bases not matched to a gene. CDR3 length: 16 residues. The germline V gene encodes CDR1 SGHTA and CDR2 FQGNSA. The CDR3 loop is CASSNNPGQGVNEQFF. As DNA, the CDR3 is TGTGCCAGCAGCAATAATCCGGGACAGGGTGTCAATGAGCAGTTCTTC.

V usage is TRBV7-2 and J usage is TRBJ2-3; 11 nucleotides match TRBD2. The CDR3 is 15 residues long. The trim removed 3 bases at V and 4 bases at J, leaving 3 bases unmatched. Germline V lookup: CDR1 SGHTA, CDR2 FQGNSA. CDR3 nucleotides: TGTGCCAGCAGCTTTAGCGGGGGGGTAGCAGATACGCAGTATTTT. Its translation: CASSFSGGVADTQYF.